This T cell receptor beta chain was sequenced in a study of OX40 agonist ivuxolimab in advanced cancers. This clone has only one observation. Germline V CDR1 and CDR2: SGHAT, FQNNGV. This CDR3 is built from 13 residues. V was pared by 3 bases and J by 1 base, with 7 bases between. TCRdb's copy holds only in-frame clones and misses some; the assay was immunoSEQ multiplex PCR. Of fewer than 30,000 clones in the sample, 81% are singletons; the top ten hold roughly 32%. This material consisted of CD4+ or CD8+ T cells sorted from blood, taken in a trial of the OX40 agonist ivuxolimab. The chain is built from TRBV11-2 and TRBJ2-7; D not resolved. The origin of this receptor is an adult with an advanced solid tumor such as melanoma, head and neck, liver or kidney cancer. The CDR3 here is CASSFDVSYEQYF. The CDR3, as DNA: TGTGCCAGCAGCTTCGACGTTTCCTACGAGCAGTACTTC. Variable domain in full (rest from reference TRBV11-2 and TRBJ2-7): EAGVAQSPRYKIIEKRQSVAFWCNPISGHATLYWYQQILGQGPKLLIQFQNNGVVDDSQLPKDRFSAERLKGVDSTLKIQPAKLEDSAVYLCASSFDVSYEQYFGPGTRLTVT.